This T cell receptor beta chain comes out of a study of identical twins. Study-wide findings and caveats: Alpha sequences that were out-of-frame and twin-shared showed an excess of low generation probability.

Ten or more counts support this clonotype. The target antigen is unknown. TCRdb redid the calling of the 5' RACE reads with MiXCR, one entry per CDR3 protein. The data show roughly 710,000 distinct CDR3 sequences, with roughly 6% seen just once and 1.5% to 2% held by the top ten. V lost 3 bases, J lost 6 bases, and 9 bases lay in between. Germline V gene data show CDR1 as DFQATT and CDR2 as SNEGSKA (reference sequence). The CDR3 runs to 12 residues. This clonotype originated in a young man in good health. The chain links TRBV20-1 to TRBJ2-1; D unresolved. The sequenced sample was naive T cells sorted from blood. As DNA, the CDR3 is TGCAGTGCTAGCCGTGAGCGCAATGAGCAGTTCTTC. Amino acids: CSASRERNEQFF.